This T cell receptor (beta chain) was sequenced for a study of neurological immune-mediated disorders. General observations from the study: Patients with HTLV-1-associated myelopathy had the highest level of TCR clonal expansion, whereas patients with multiple sclerosis had the lowest level, falling beneath the level found in healthy controls.

Synthesis of cDNA was performed by 5'RACE using 10-nucleotide random UMIs. TCRdb called the 5' RACE reads again in MiXCR, with one record for every CDR3 protein. The data hold 30,000 or so distinct CDR3 sequences, with 4.6% observed a single time. With 5 bases clipped from V and 5 bases from J, the junction kept 8 bases outside the gene matches. The germline V gene has CDR1 SGHTA and CDR2 FQGNSA. The CDR3 consists of 14 residues. This clonotype came up many times. Its antigen is currently unknown. The rearrangement joins TRBV7-2 to TRBJ2-5, with TRBD2 matching 7 bases. The source material was PBMCs. This TCR came from a man aged 18 to 30 in good health. The chain's CDR3 is CASSARLAGETQYF. The CDR3 DNA reads as TGTGCCAGCAGCGCCCGACTAGCTGGTGAGACCCAGTACTTC.